The rows below give T cell receptor beta chains drawn from one sample of a study of blood T cell repertoires in COVID-19. Sequenced by immunoSEQ multiplex PCR; TCRdb stores in-frame clones only, minus some. The data contain roughly 250,000 clones, over 75% of them seen just once; the ten biggest clones take up approximately 4.2%. Input material: PBMCs or T cells enriched from blood (not recorded which). The source is a woman in her 30s who had recovered from COVID-19. Both conserved end residues are part of each CDR3. Fields, in order: J gene, CDR3 length, D gene, clone size, V gene, CDR3 protein, CDR3 DNA. D genes are given only for firm matches. Expanded clones get a size class; other rows say once, few or many, or leave the size out.

J: TRBJ2-2; length: 17; D: TRBD1; size: -; V: TRBV28; CDR3: CASRTDPHRGVTGELFF; DNA: TGTGCCAGCAGAACCGATCCCCACAGGGGGGTCACCGGGGAGCTGTTTTTT
J: TRBJ2-3; length: 14; D: TRBD1; size: -; V: TRBV6-5; CDR3: CASRQIGTGVTQYF; DNA: TGTGCCAGCAGGCAGATCGGCACAGGGGTTACGCAGTATTTT
J: TRBJ2-4; length: 12; D: TRBD1; size: -; V: TRBV5-1; CDR3: CASSSTGTGPYF; DNA: TGCGCCAGCAGCTCTACCGGGACAGGGCCTTACTTC
J: TRBJ1-4; length: 15; D: -; size: -; V: TRBV21-1; CDR3: CASSKRNGKNEKLFF; DNA: TGTGCCAGCAGCAAACGGAACGGGAAGAATGAAAAACTGTTTTTT
J: TRBJ1-2; length: 10; D: -; size: -; V: TRBV19; CDR3: CATYNYGYTF; DNA: TGTGCCACCTACAACTATGGCTACACCTTC
J: TRBJ2-3; length: 15; D: TRBD1; size: -; V: TRBV14; CDR3: CASSQEGQWTDTQYF; DNA: TGTGCCAGCAGCCAAGAGGGACAGTGGACAGATACGCAGTATTTT
J: TRBJ1-6; length: 13; D: -; size: -; V: TRBV2; CDR3: CASIYSYNSPLHF; DNA: TGTGCCAGCATTTACTCCTATAATTCACCCCTCCACTTT
J: TRBJ1-6; length: 15; D: TRBD1; size: -; V: TRBV18; CDR3: CASSPGTGGDSPLHF; DNA: TGTGCCAGCTCACCCGGGACAGGGGGCGATTCACCCCTCCACTTT
J: TRBJ2-1; length: 15; D: -; size: -; V: TRBV7-3; CDR3: CASSGGAASYNEQFF; DNA: TGTGCCAGCAGCGGAGGGGCTGCTTCCTACAATGAGCAGTTCTTC
J: TRBJ2-7; length: 12; D: TRBD1; size: -; V: TRBV20-1; CDR3: CSASGGRDRTFF; DNA: TGCAGTGCTAGTGGAGGCCGGGACAGGACTTTCTTC
J: TRBJ2-3; length: 12; D: -; size: -; V: TRBV28; CDR3: CASSPSTDTQYF; DNA: TGTGCCAGCAGCCCTAGCACAGATACGCAGTATTTT
J: TRBJ2-5; length: 16; D: -; size: few; V: TRBV6-1; CDR3: CASSGLVTGDQETQYF; DNA: TGTGCCAGCAGTGGATTGGTAACGGGGGACCAAGAGACCCAGTACTTC
J: TRBJ1-3; length: 15; D: -; size: -; V: TRBV5-4; CDR3: CASSIAGISGNTIYF; DNA: TGTGCCAGCAGCATAGCGGGGATCTCTGGAAACACCATATATTTT
J: TRBJ1-3; length: 16; D: TRBD1; size: -; V: TRBV28; CDR3: CASSSPQGAGGNTIYF; DNA: TGTGCCAGCAGTTCCCCTCAGGGGGCAGGTGGAAACACCATATATTTT
J: TRBJ1-5; length: 13; D: -; size: -; V: TRBV19; CDR3: CASRQAGNQPQHF; DNA: TGTGCCAGCCGACAGGCCGGCAATCAGCCCCAGCATTTT
J: TRBJ2-3; length: 17; D: TRBD2; size: once; V: TRBV15; CDR3: CATSRDRGGPGTDTQYF; DNA: TGTGCCACCAGCAGAGATCGGGGGGGGCCCGGCACAGATACGCAGTATTTT